This T cell receptor beta chain derives from a study of T cell responses to AZD1222 COVID-19 vaccine listed by TCRdb under 2021. Notes on the research overall: Because spike-specific TCR depth and breadth did not differ between the two schedules, AZD1222 recipients who got a second dose at roughly 4 weeks were pooled with those who got a second dose at roughly 12 weeks. TCR sequencing covered roughly 230 trial participants: 200 to 210 given two doses of AZD1222 and 26 given two doses of MenACWY control vaccine. Trial participants were enrolled into age subgroups of 18-55, 56-69 and 70-plus years, which contained 148, 28 and 57 TCR-sequenced participants, respectively. Study-level results and caveats: After two AZD1222 doses, both the breadth and the depth of spike-specific TCRs were significantly higher than at day 0 and than in MenACWY recipients. Reportedly, almost half of the unique spike-specific TCRs recognized epitopes lying outside the regions that are mutated in the B.1.351 and B.1.1.7 variants. The 56-69-year group was small, and its depth increase did not reach significance, likely because of low power. Conclusions about previously exposed vaccinees are limited, since just six AZD1222 recipients were seropositive for SARS-CoV-2 at baseline. Participants were mostly white British, with more females than males. The authors suggested clonal diversity may have been underestimated. The whole spike protein was spanned by vaccine-associated CD4 TCRs, and dominant responses were seen in regions 160-218 and 743-854. Because no day 14 peak-response samples were available, the repertoires could be characterized only after the peak T cell response.

The CDR3 regions of human TCRbeta chains were subjected to immunosequencing. For the original study's pipeline: Repertoire TCRs were checked for matches against a reference library of SARS-CoV-2-specific TCRs that had been generated using the MIRA antigen-specificity platform. Breadth meant the fraction of unique TCRs that were SARS-CoV-2-associated, whereas depth meant the fraction of total T cells that were SARS-CoV-2-associated. Each spike-specific TCR was assigned to its reactive spike region and to a CD4 or CD8 class using the MIRA data. Log10-transformed breadth and depth values were compared by one-way ANOVA with Sidak's multiple comparisons tests. The clones in this table, taken by TCRdb from immuneACCESS, are in-frame only. Not every clone is retained; where verified, under half of the shortfall comes from an unresolved V gene, and the cause of the rest is unknown. Clone size and V and J calls were adopted from that table, with D and trimming inferred from the DNA. Recorded for this sample are 93,000 or so clones; less than 95% of them occurred a single time. The ten largest clones add up to about 5% of the sample.

A word on this clone: Its antigen remains unidentified. Nothing much larger sits one base from this clone, and base qualities are not available.

The time point label, as the study defines it: baseline before first vaccination. Vaccinee samples were obtained from the UK trials COV001 and COV002, which included a single-blind randomized controlled phase 2/3 trial of AZD1222 (ChAdOx1 nCoV-19) in healthy adults. Trial participant PBMC samples were collected at day 0 and day 28 after the second dose for TCRbeta chain sequencing. The sample here was peripheral blood, taken on day 0 of AZD1222 vaccination. This TCR derives from an adult in good health.

DNA sequence: TGTGCCAGCAGTTTACGGGCCAACTATGGCTACACCTTC. This codes for CASSLRANYGYTF. The chain is assembled from TRBV12-3 or TRBV12-4 and TRBJ1-2; the D segment cannot be called with confidence. Inclusive of the bounding cysteine and phenylalanine, the CDR3 is 13 residues long. Of the read, only the CDR3 DNA is kept; its 39 bases are in frame from base 1. Cut back by 2 bases and 2 bases, the V and J ends lie 6 bases apart.